Here is one TCR beta chain with its context. The CDR3 is made up of 15 amino acids. Losses at the gene ends were 0 bases for V and 10 bases for J; bases not matched to a gene: 10. CDR1 is LGHNA, CDR2 YSLEER, per germline. Sequenced by immunoSEQ multiplex PCR; TCRdb stores in-frame clones only, minus some. The table records 2 million to 2.5 million clones, roughly 92% of them present only once. The data belong to a study of shared clonotypes between healthy human individuals. This rearrangement joins TRBV4-3 to TRBJ2-3; 7 bases align to TRBD1. The sequence came from a man in his late teens or twenties in good health. Some clones in this sample may be carry-over from other donors' samples. Sequences were obtained from naive CD4+ T cells from PBMCs. Noted subset: CD45RA+ positively selected. The CDR3 DNA reads TGCGCCAGCAGCCAAGAGGGACAGCTTGGTGTAGCGCAGTATTTT. Translating gives CASSQEGQLGVAQYF.